These 20 T cell receptor beta chains were all obtained from the same sample, sequenced in a study of blood T cell repertoires in COVID-19. The repertoire was sequenced with immunoSEQ multiplex PCR; TCRdb's copy has only in-frame clones and lacks some. Of 250,000 to 350,000 clones listed, about 87% are singletons. Sample: peripheral blood. These receptors were taken from a woman aged 50 to 60 who had recovered from COVID-19.

This clone was counted only a few times. The chain couples TRBV5-1 to TRBJ2-7; the D gene is possibly TRBD2 (5 bases). CDR1 is SGHRS and CDR2 is YFSETQ in the germline V gene. Trimming cost V 2 bases and J 3 bases, with 12 bases left between them. CDR3 size: 14 residues. The CDR3 reads CASSFGVGSYEQYF. DNA of the CDR3: TGCGCCAGCAGCTTTGGCGTGGGGAGCTACGAGCAGTACTTC.

The CDR3 here is CASSQAGDTNSPLHF. In DNA, the CDR3 is TGTGCCAGCTCACAGGCCGGGGACACTAATTCACCCCTCCACTTT. This chain uses TRBV18 with TRBJ1-6; possibly TRBD1 for D (6 bases). There are 15 residues in the CDR3. The germline V gene has CDR1 KGHSH and CDR2 LQKENI. Deletions cut 4 bases from V and 6 bases from J, with 13 bases between.

This sequence joins TRBV10-3 and TRBJ1-1, with a weak D call TRBD1 (5 bases). Germline V gives CDR1 ENHRY, CDR2 SYGVKD. V lost 4 bases, J lost 3 bases, and 12 bases lay in between. The CDR3 contains 14 residues. The CDR3 region has the DNA TGTGCCATCAGTGGGCGCTGGGGGGACACTGAAGCTTTCTTT. Translating gives CAISGRWGDTEAFF.

This chain uses TRBV2 with TRBJ2-3; the D is unclear. V was shortened by 6 bases and J by 3 bases, with 10 bases between the two germline ends. The germline gives CDR1 SNHLY, CDR2 FYNNEI. The CDR3 loop spans 13 amino acids. DNA of the CDR3: TGTGCCAGCAGGACTCGGCAGACAGATACGCAGTATTTT. It specifies CASRTRQTDTQYF.

The rearrangement joins TRBV7-6 to TRBJ2-5, with 13 positions matching TRBD2. Germline trimming cut 4 bases from V and 8 bases from J; bases unmatched to any gene: 7. This CDR3 contains 15 residues. CDR1 is SGHVS, CDR2 FNYEAQ, per germline. CDR3 residues: CASSSGTSGVGTQYF. The CDR3 DNA reads TGTGCCAGCAGCTCCGGGACTAGCGGGGTGGGAACCCAGTACTTC.

This chain's CDR3 is CASSLPTGGVAEAFF. In DNA, the CDR3 is TGTGCCAGCAGTCTACCTACAGGGGGCGTCGCTGAAGCTTTCTTT. The gene calls are TRBV7-9 and TRBJ1-1; 9 nucleotides line up with TRBD1. The CDR3 loop spans 15 amino acids. The V gene's germline CDR1 is SEHNR and CDR2 FQNEAQ (reference sequence). After removal of 6 bases from V and 6 bases from J, the junction contained 11 bases not matched to a gene.

The rearrangement joins TRBV5-4 to TRBJ2-5, with D possibly matching TRBD2 (6 bases). CDR3 length: 14 residues. V lost 3 bases, J lost 5 bases, and 14 bases lay in between. Germline CDR1 is SGHNT and CDR2 is YYREEE (reference sequence). CDR3 protein: CASSSRTSGETQYF. Written as DNA, the CDR3 is TGTGCCAGCAGCTCCCGGACCAGCGGGGAGACCCAGTACTTC.

The rearrangement joins TRBV7-2 to TRBJ2-1; D perhaps matches TRBD1 (5 bases). Looked up from germline, CDR1 is SGHTA and CDR2 is FQGNSA. Trimming took 0 bases from V and 4 from J, leaving 13 bases between them. The CDR3 consists of 16 residues. CDR3 sequence: CASSLAGRRYYNEQFF. CDR3 DNA sequence: TGTGCCAGCAGCTTAGCGGGGCGGAGATATTACAATGAGCAGTTCTTC.

Details on this clone: Other nucleotide sequences from this sample produce the same CDR3. The chain recombines TRBV27 with TRBJ1-6, with TRBD1 matching 9 bases. Trimming removed 3 bases from V and 10 bases from J; junction bases left unmatched: 4. The CDR3 extends over 14 amino acids. The germline gives CDR1 MNHEY, CDR2 SMNVEV (reference sequence). Here the CDR3 DNA reads TGTGCCAGCAGTTTCGGACAGGGGAGGTCACCCCTCCACTTT. Its translation is CASSFGQGRSPLHF.

The J gene is TRBJ2-1, the V gene TRBV7-9; D may be TRBD2 (6 bases). The germline CDR1 and CDR2 sequences are SEHNR and FQNEAQ (reference sequence). The CDR3 sequence is 15 residues long. V was trimmed by 0 bases and J by 8 bases, leaving 14 bases between them. This chain's CDR3 is CASSLARGPVDEQFF. The CDR3 nucleotides read TGTGCCAGCAGCTTAGCGCGGGGTCCCGTTGATGAGCAGTTCTTC.

The chain links TRBV28 to TRBJ1-4, with TRBD1 matching 8 bases. Germline CDR1 MDHEN, CDR2 SYDVKM. The CDR3 contains 16 residues. V shed 3 bases and J 0 bases; nucleotides not matched to a gene: 3. In nucleotides, the CDR3 is TGTGCCAGCAGTTTCAGGGGGCGGGCAACTAATGAAAAACTGTTTTTT. The encoded protein is CASSFRGRATNEKLFF.

The chain has TRBV25-1 and TRBJ2-1; no firm D call. Trimming took 2 bases from V and 0 from J, leaving 11 bases between them. Germline CDR1 MGHDK, CDR2 SYGVNS. This CDR3 spans 16 amino acids. The CDR3 protein is CASSEIGESSYNEQFF. Written as DNA, the CDR3 is TGTGCCAGCAGTGAAATCGGTGAAAGCTCCTACAATGAGCAGTTCTTC. Full variable domain (rest looked up from reference TRBV25-1 and TRBJ2-1): EADIYQTPRYLVIGTGKKITLECSQTMGHDKMYWYQQDPGMELHLIHYSYGVNSTEKGDLSSESTVSRIRTEHFPLTLESARPSHTSQYLCASSEIGESSYNEQFFGPGTRLTVL.

The chain employs TRBV2 and TRBJ2-3; 7 nucleotides line up with TRBD2. This CDR3 is 14 amino acids long. The trim removed 6 bases at V and 6 bases at J, leaving 9 bases unmatched. Germline assignment: CDR1 SNHLY and CDR2 FYNNEI. CDR3 sequence reads: CASSQREGWDTQYF. The DNA for the CDR3 is TGTGCCAGCAGCCAAAGGGAGGGGTGGGATACGCAGTATTTT.

V is TRBV2 and J is TRBJ2-1, with D tentatively TRBD2 (5 bases). Trimming stripped 7 bases from V and 7 bases from J, with 17 bases between. In germline, CDR1 is SNHLY, CDR2 FYNNEI. This CDR3 contains 14 residues. As DNA, the CDR3 is TGTGCCAGCATAGGACCCGGACGGACTAATGAGCAGTTCTTC. Translating gives CASIGPGRTNEQFF.

The genes are TRBV7-9 and TRBJ2-2, with a tentative D call TRBD1 (6 bases). Per the germline V gene, CDR1 is SEHNR and CDR2 is FQNEAQ (reference sequence). V gave up 2 bases and J gave up 5 bases, with 12 bases separating them. The CDR3 covers 15 residues. CDR3 DNA sequence: TGTGCCAGCAGCTTACGACAGGTGGTTACCGGGGAGCTGTTTTTT. Encoded protein: CASSLRQVVTGELFF.

The chain employs TRBV4-1 and TRBJ2-4; TRBD2 matches at 9 bases. CDR3 length: 15 amino acids. The junction had 6 bases not matched to a gene; V was cut back by 2 bases and J by 7 bases. The germline gives CDR1 MGHRA, CDR2 YSYEKL. The CDR3 nucleotides read TGCGCCAGCAGCCAAACGACTAGCGGTGGGAACATTCAGTACTTC. Protein product: CASSQTTSGGNIQYF.

About this clone: This specimen includes other DNA sequences encoding the same CDR3. The chain links TRBV7-2 to TRBJ2-7; a weak D match, TRBD2 (6 bases). CDR3 length: 14 amino acids. V was shortened by 0 bases and J by 2 bases, with 8 bases between the two germline ends. CDR1 and CDR2 from the germline V gene are SGHTA and FQGNSA. The CDR3 protein is CASSLAGGTYEQYF. The CDR3 DNA is TGTGCCAGCAGCTTAGCTGGAGGGACCTACGAGCAGTACTTC.

The V gene is TRBV28, the J gene TRBJ2-7; D ambiguous. V was cut by 7 bases and J by 4 bases, with 17 bases left in between. The CDR3 loop spans 14 amino acids. Germline V lookup: CDR1 MDHEN, CDR2 SYDVKM. CDR3 in amino acids: CASTLLDAQYEQYF. The CDR3 coding sequence is TGTGCCAGCACTCTACTGGATGCACAGTACGAGCAGTACTTC.

The chain is built from TRBV28 and TRBJ2-3; D gene unclear. There are 16 residues in the CDR3. In germline, CDR1 is MDHEN, CDR2 SYDVKM. V lost 8 bases and J 4 bases, leaving 22 bases between the germline ends. The CDR3 here is CASSEPIEGAADTQYF. CDR3 DNA sequence: TGTGCCAGCTCGGAGCCAATTGAAGGAGCCGCAGATACGCAGTATTTT.

The rearrangement joins TRBV28 to TRBJ1-2, with 7 bases aligning to TRBD1. Germline V gene data show CDR1 as MDHEN and CDR2 as SYDVKM. The CDR3 extends over 13 amino acids. V shed 6 bases and J 5 bases; nucleotides not matched to a gene: 6. The CDR3 spells CASSIGTAYGYTF. The CDR3 DNA reads as TGTGCCAGCAGCATAGGGACAGCTTATGGCTACACCTTC.